Listed below are T cell receptor beta chains from one sample, sequenced in a study of graft-versus-host responses after intestinal transplantation. Sequencing used immunoSEQ multiplex PCR; TCRdb keeps in-frame clones, though not all of them. Among 90,000 to 95,000 clones listed, around 90% were seen once. No antigen is known for these receptors. Sequencing was performed on unstimulated CD8+ T cells sorted from spleen or lymph node cells, taken before intestinal transplant. Receptors were obtained from a human donor who received an intestinal transplant. Each CDR3 is given with its conserved first and last residue. A D gene is named only where the DNA matches it firmly. Clone size is not always given. Where it is, it says once, few, many or a class for expanded clones.

j_gene | v_gene | d_gene | abundance | CDR3aa | CDR3nt
TRBJ2-7 | TRBV11-2 | TRBD1 | once | CASSLSPVTGGGEQYF | TGTGCCAGCAGCTTAAGTCCCGTTACAGGGGGCGGCGAGCAGTACTTC
TRBJ2-1 | TRBV11-2 | . | . | CASSRSLGDYNEQFF | TGTGCCAGCAGCCGCTCTCTAGGTGACTACAATGAGCAGTTCTTC
TRBJ2-3 | TRBV5-1 | . | . | CASSSYTVAPSTDTQYF | TGCGCCAGCAGCTCCTATACAGTAGCCCCCAGCACAGATACGCAGTATTTT
TRBJ1-1 | TRBV20-1 | . | . | CSAPAPPEAFF | TGCAGTGCCCCTGCGCCCCCTGAAGCTTTCTTT
TRBJ2-1 | TRBV5-1 | . | . | CASSLDRETGIYNEQFF | TGCGCCAGCAGTTTGGATAGGGAGACAGGAATATACAATGAGCAGTTCTTC
TRBJ2-5 | TRBV15 | TRBD2 | . | CATGAGEETQYF | TGTGCCACCGGGGCGGGGGAAGAGACCCAGTACTTC
TRBJ2-5 | TRBV9 | . | . | CASSTKTGPGETQYF | TGTGCCAGCAGCACCAAGACAGGCCCGGGAGAGACCCAGTACTTC
TRBJ2-4 | TRBV28 | . | . | CASSPGEGYIQYF | TGTGCCAGCAGTCCAGGGGAGGGGTACATTCAGTACTTC
TRBJ1-6 | TRBV27 | TRBD1 | once | CASSLSVGQGMSPLHF | TGTGCCAGCAGTTTATCCGTGGGACAGGGGATGTCACCCCTCCACTTT
TRBJ2-7 | TRBV2 | . | . | CASSESFGEQYF | TGTGCCAGCAGTGAATCTTTCGGGGAGCAGTACTTC
TRBJ2-7 | TRBV9 | . | . | CASSASGLGHEQYF | TGTGCCAGCAGCGCCAGCGGCCTGGGCCACGAGCAGTACTTC
TRBJ2-1 | TRBV5-6 | TRBD2 | . | CASSSLLLAGGQDEQFF | TGTGCCAGCAGCTCTCTATTACTAGCGGGAGGCCAGGATGAGCAGTTCTTC
TRBJ1-2 | TRBV7-2 | . | many | CASSGNTYYGYTF | TGTGCCAGCAGCGGTAACACCTACTATGGCTACACCTTC
TRBJ1-1 | TRBV7-6 | . | . | CASSFPGNPEAFF | TGTGCCAGCAGCTTCCCAGGGAACCCTGAAGCTTTCTTT
TRBJ2-5 | TRBV9 | . | . | CASSVGGTNQETQYF | TGTGCCAGCAGCGTAGGCGGGACGAACCAAGAGACCCAGTACTTC
TRBJ2-2 | TRBV7-6 | . | . | CASSHPGTGELFF | TGTGCCAGCAGCCACCCAGGGACCGGGGAGCTGTTTTTT
TRBJ2-7 | TRBV9 | TRBD2 | . | CASSPRTSGRDSYEQYF | TGTGCCAGCAGCCCCCGGACTAGCGGGAGGGATTCCTACGAGCAGTACTTC
TRBJ2-7 | TRBV7-9 | TRBD2 | once | CASSPGLAGRSYEQYF | TGTGCCAGCAGCCCGGGACTAGCGGGGCGCTCCTACGAGCAGTACTTC
TRBJ1-5 | TRBV27 | . | . | CASRVGAGPQHF | TGTGCCAGCAGAGTCGGTGCAGGGCCCCAGCATTTT
TRBJ2-2 | TRBV10-3 | . | . | CAIGSRETTNTGELFF | TGTGCCATCGGTTCGCGCGAGACTACGAACACCGGGGAGCTGTTTTTT